The 5 T cell receptor beta chains reported below all come from one sample, sequenced in a study of blood T cell repertoires in COVID-19. Here immunoSEQ multiplex PCR was the method, and the copy in TCRdb shows in-frame clones only, minus some. The sample lists 200,000 to 250,000 clones, about 88% occurring once. The specimen was PBMCs or T cells enriched from blood (not recorded which). These receptor sequences come from a woman between 25 and 40 years old who had recovered from COVID-19.

The chain carries TRBV5-5 and TRBJ2-5; possible D gene TRBD2, 6 bases. V lost 2 bases to trimming and J lost 2 bases, with 13 bases between them. Germline assignment: CDR1 SGHKS and CDR2 YYEKEE (reference sequence). The CDR3 extends over 15 amino acids. The CDR3 protein is CASSFGRQGQETQYF. The CDR3 region has the DNA TGTGCCAGCAGCTTTGGGAGGCAGGGTCAAGAGACCCAGTACTTC.

V is TRBV7-2 and J is TRBJ2-1; 7 positions agree with TRBD2. V shed 1 base, J shed 8 bases, and the junction held 17 bases outside the gene matches. There are 18 residues in the CDR3. Germline V lookup: CDR1 SGHTA, CDR2 FQGNSA. Written as DNA, the CDR3 is TGTGCCAGCAGCTTAGGGGTGGTTAGCGGGCCAAATGGGGATGAGCAGTTCTTC. Its protein product is CASSLGVVSGPNGDEQFF.

The chain employs TRBV6-5 and TRBJ2-2; 10 bases are a match to TRBD1. J lost 5 bases, V lost 6 bases, and 3 bases had no gene match. This CDR3 contains 14 residues. CDR1 MNHEY and CDR2 SVGAGI come from the germline V gene. CDR3: CASSRDRGTGELFF. The CDR3 region has the DNA TGTGCCAGCAGCCGGGACAGGGGAACCGGGGAGCTGTTTTTT.

The chain links TRBV9 to TRBJ1-4; D might be TRBD1 (6 bases). V was cut by 4 bases and J by 0 bases, with 10 bases left in between. Germline loops: CDR1 SGDLS, CDR2 YYNGEE. This CDR3 is built from 15 residues. CDR3 amino acids: CASSNTGTTNEKLFF. For the CDR3, the DNA is TGTGCCAGCAGCAACACAGGGACAACTAATGAAAAACTGTTTTTT.

The chain is built from TRBV5-7 and TRBJ1-1, with TRBD1 matching 7 bases. TRBV5-7 is designated an ORF whose function remains uncertain. The CDR3 spans 18 residues. V was clipped by 4 bases and J by 0 bases; unmatched bases: 15. This CDR3 is CASSPPCAGQPMNTEAFF. Written as DNA, the CDR3 is TGTGCCAGCAGCCCTCCTTGTGCGGGACAGCCTATGAACACTGAAGCTTTCTTT.